These 28 T cell receptor beta chains were all obtained from the same sample, sequenced in a study of blood T cell repertoires in COVID-19. The repertoire was sequenced with immunoSEQ multiplex PCR; TCRdb's copy has only in-frame clones and lacks some. The table has approximately 250,000 clones, under 95% seen once. Sequenced: PBMCs or T cells enriched from blood (not recorded which). The receptors were gathered from a man aged 35 to 55 who had been exposed to COVID-19.

The rearrangement joins TRBV7-9 to TRBJ1-5; 9 bases align to TRBD1. CDR3 size: 18 residues. CDR1 and CDR2 from the germline V gene are SEHNR and FQNEAQ (reference sequence). J gave up 3 bases and V 1 base, and 10 bases lay outside the gene matches. CDR3 loop: CASSLVKFRQGDNQPQHF. The CDR3, as DNA: TGTGCCAGCAGCTTAGTAAAATTTCGACAGGGGGACAATCAGCCCCAGCATTTT.

This clone was seen only once. This sequence joins TRBV18 and TRBJ2-1; TRBD1 matches 9 bases. V was clipped by 3 bases and J by 10 bases; unmatched bases: 7. The CDR3 sequence is 14 residues long. In germline, CDR1 is KGHSH, CDR2 LQKENI. The CDR3 here is CASSPTGGEKEQFF. Here the CDR3 DNA reads TGTGCCAGCTCACCGACAGGGGGTGAAAAGGAGCAGTTCTTC.

This chain uses TRBV5-1 with TRBJ2-1; TRBD2 aligns across 10 bases. V trimming: 1 base; J trimming: 6 bases; junction bases outside the gene matches: 4. The CDR3 extends over 15 amino acids. The germline CDR1 and CDR2 sequences are SGHRS and YFSETQ. CDR3 DNA sequence: TGCGCCAGCAGCTTGAACCTAGCGGGAGTCAATGAGCAGTTCTTC. Translated: CASSLNLAGVNEQFF.

J is TRBJ2-3 and V is TRBV6-4; 10 nucleotides match TRBD2. The V gene end was trimmed by 0 bases and the J gene end by 7 bases; junction bases not matched to a gene: 4. The CDR3 spans 15 residues. The germline CDR1 and CDR2 sequences are MRHNA and SNTAGT. The CDR3 here is CASSDSPSGRNTQYF. The CDR3 DNA is TGTGCCAGCAGTGACTCGCCTAGCGGGAGAAATACGCAGTATTTT.

V usage is TRBV5-4 and J usage is TRBJ2-7; D remains unclear. CDR3 length: 14 amino acids. V lost 2 bases and J 3 bases, leaving 12 bases between the germline ends. Looked up from germline, CDR1 is SGHNT and CDR2 is YYREEE (reference sequence). Here the CDR3 DNA reads TGTGCCAGCAGCTTCGAGGCGGCGATCTACGAGCAGTACTTC. Translated: CASSFEAAIYEQYF.

The chain recombines TRBV7-9 with TRBJ1-2; no clear D. This CDR3 has 14 residues. Deletions cut 1 base from V and 4 bases from J, with 10 bases between. Germline CDR1 and CDR2: SEHNR and FQNEAQ (reference sequence). The CDR3 loop reads CASSLDTPSYGYTF. CDR3 DNA sequence: TGTGCCAGCAGCTTAGACACGCCTAGCTATGGCTACACCTTC.

This clone was detected once. This chain links TRBV29-1 with TRBJ2-1, with 7 bases matching TRBD1. CDR1 is SQVTM and CDR2 is ANQGSEA in the germline V gene. Losses at the gene ends were 7 bases for V and 0 bases for J; bases not matched to a gene: 6. CDR3 length: 14 amino acids. CDR3 in DNA: TGCAGCGGGGACAGTATAGACTCCTACAATGAGCAGTTCTTC. It translates to CSGDSIDSYNEQFF.

The chain uses TRBV5-1 and TRBJ1-2; no firm D call. The CDR3 loop spans 15 amino acids. Germline CDR1 and CDR2: SGHRS and YFSETQ. Trimming stripped 0 bases from V and 0 bases from J, with 9 bases between. The CDR3: CASSLDPLANYGYTF. The CDR3 coding sequence is TGCGCCAGCAGCTTGGATCCGTTAGCTAACTATGGCTACACCTTC.

This clone showed up just a few times. The CDR3 spells CAFEGGGSGELFF. The CDR3 DNA follows: TGTGCCTTCGAGGGAGGAGGGAGCGGGGAGCTGTTTTTT. The chain employs TRBV2 and TRBJ2-2; D is possibly TRBD2 (6 bases). CDR3 length equals 13 residues. V was clipped by 11 bases and J by 7 bases, with 17 bases between them. CDR1 is SNHLY, CDR2 FYNNEI, per germline.

This chain connects TRBV30 to TRBJ1-5, with D possibly being TRBD1 (6 bases). Germline V gene lookup returns CDR1 GTSNPN and CDR2 SVGIG (reference sequence). The CDR3 sequence is 16 residues long. V was shortened by 0 bases and J by 4 bases, with 16 bases between the two germline ends. In nucleotides, the CDR3 is TGTGCCTGGAGTGTAAAGCCAGACAGGCCAAATCAGCCCCAGCATTTT. It is translated as CAWSVKPDRPNQPQHF.

The chain links TRBV24-1 to TRBJ2-7; D call uncertain. CDR3 size: 11 residues. Germline CDR1 and CDR2: KGHDR and SFDVKD. V was clipped by 4 bases and J by 7 bases, with 7 bases between them. The DNA of the CDR3 is TGTGCCACCAGTGAGGGCCTGGAGCAGTACTTC. This translates into CATSEGLEQYF.

The chain uses TRBV28 and TRBJ1-4; D call uncertain. CDR1 and CDR2 (germline): MDHEN, SYDVKM. The V gene lost 8 bases and the J gene lost 7 bases, with 11 bases spanning the gap. The CDR3 runs to 12 residues. CDR3 sequence reads: CASCISGEKLFF. The CDR3 DNA reads as TGTGCCAGCTGTATCAGTGGTGAAAAACTGTTTTTT.

This chain links TRBV28 with TRBJ1-1, with D perhaps TRBD1 (6 bases). V was shortened by 6 bases and J by 2 bases, with 19 bases between the two germline ends. The CDR3 extends over 16 amino acids. Germline V gene lookup returns CDR1 MDHEN and CDR2 SYDVKM. CDR3 bases: TGTGCCAGCAGGCGGCCAACGACAGGACTTAACACTGAAGCTTTCTTT. This gives the protein CASRRPTTGLNTEAFF.

The chain combines TRBV4-3 with TRBJ2-5; D not resolved. The CDR3 is 15 residues long. Per germline, CDR1 LGHNA and CDR2 YSLEER. V gave up 0 bases and J gave up 4 bases, with 12 bases separating them. The CDR3 loop reads CASSQEVVALETQYF. The DNA for the CDR3 is TGCGCCAGCAGCCAAGAAGTGGTAGCCCTAGAGACCCAGTACTTC.

This chain uses TRBV6-6 with TRBJ1-5; D perhaps matches TRBD1 (6 bases). This CDR3 comprises 16 residues. Germline V CDR1 and CDR2: MNHNY, SVGAGI (reference sequence). The germline V and J ends were trimmed by 6 bases and 2 bases, with 17 bases remaining between them. The CDR3 region has the DNA TGTGCCAGCAGATCAGAGCAGGGGAAGGGCAATCAGCCCCAGCATTTT. Protein product: CASRSEQGKGNQPQHF.

This clone was detected only a few times. The chain uses TRBV27 and TRBJ1-2, with 9 positions matching TRBD1. The CDR3 has 14 amino acids. The junction had 10 bases not matched to a gene; V was cut back by 6 bases and J by 8 bases. Germline CDR1 reads MNHEY; CDR2 reads SMNVEV (reference sequence). In DNA, the CDR3 is TGTGCCAGCAGCCGGACAGGGGCGCGTGGCGGCTACACCTTC. This sequence encodes CASSRTGARGGYTF.

CDR3 DNA: TGTGCCAGCAGCCTCCCCAGGGGGGAAGGTGGAAACACCATATATTTT. Translated, it gives CASSLPRGEGGNTIYF. This sequence joins TRBV4-2 and TRBJ1-3; 7 positions match TRBD1. Germline lookup yields CDR1 LGHNA and CDR2 YNFKEQ. This CDR3 is 16 amino acids long. The V segment lost 4 bases and the J segment 3 bases; nucleotides outside the gene matches: 9.

The chain employs TRBV28 and TRBJ2-7, with unresolved D. V was cut by 5 bases and J by 6 bases, with 5 bases left in between. Germline CDR1 is MDHEN and CDR2 is SYDVKM. The CDR3 consists of 10 residues. This CDR3 is CASSASEQYF. In nucleotides, the CDR3 is TGTGCCAGCAGTGCGTCCGAGCAGTACTTC.

The V call is TRBV12-3 or TRBV12-4, the J call TRBJ2-1, with D tentatively TRBD1 (6 bases). The CDR3 has 13 amino acids. Deletions cut 5 bases from V and 5 bases from J, with 10 bases between. The CDR3: CASSKDRNNEQFF. CDR3 bases: TGTGCCAGCAGTAAGGACAGAAACAATGAGCAGTTCTTC.

This chain joins TRBV27 and TRBJ1-4; D is unclear. CDR1 and CDR2 (germline): MNHEY, SMNVEV (reference sequence). V was shortened by 6 bases and J by 1 base, with 9 bases between the two germline ends. CDR3 length: 14 residues. Written as DNA, the CDR3 is TGTGCCAGCAGCCTGAGAGGAACTAATGAAAAACTGTTTTTT. Residues: CASSLRGTNEKLFF. Filled out from reference TRBV27 and TRBJ1-4, the complete variable domain reads EAQVTQNPRYLITVTGKKLTVTCSQNMNHEYMSWYRQDPGLGLRQIYYSMNVEVTDKGDVPEGYKVSRKEKRNFPLILESPSPNQTSLYFCASSLRGTNEKLFFGSGTQLSVL.

The rearrangement joins TRBV11-3 to TRBJ2-7; 9 bases line up with TRBD1. V lost 1 base, J lost 7 bases, and 5 bases stayed unmatched. There are 14 residues in the CDR3. The V gene's germline CDR1 is SGHNT and CDR2 YENEEA. The CDR3 nucleotides are TGTGCCAGCAGCTTAGGATACAGGGGGCAAGAGCAGTACTTC. This sequence encodes CASSLGYRGQEQYF. The full variable domain, completed using reference TRBV11-3 and TRBJ2-7, is EAGVVQSPRYKIIEKKQPVAFWCNPISGHNTLYWYLQNLGQGPELLIRYENEEAVDDSQLPKDRFSAERLKGVDSTLKIQPAELGDSAVYLCASSLGYRGQEQYFGPGTRLTVT.

The V gene is TRBV28, the J gene TRBJ2-3; perhaps TRBD2 as D (7 bases). This CDR3 region has 13 residues. Germline CDR1 and CDR2: MDHEN and SYDVKM. CDR3 DNA: TGTGCGGGGGGGCAGGGGAGCACAGATACGCAGTATTTT. Protein: CAGGQGSTDTQYF.

The chain combines TRBV4-1 with TRBJ1-5; 9 nucleotides line up with TRBD1. After removal of 0 bases from V and 5 bases from J, the junction contained 11 bases not matched to a gene. Looked up from germline, CDR1 is MGHRA and CDR2 is YSYEKL. This CDR3 comprises 18 residues. For the CDR3, the DNA is TGCGCCAGCAGCCAAGATCGGACAGGGGACTTACTCGATCAGCCCCAGCATTTT. Protein: CASSQDRTGDLLDQPQHF.

The J gene is TRBJ2-1, the V gene TRBV5-1; maybe TRBD1 (5 bases). The CDR3 has 14 amino acids. Germline assignment: CDR1 SGHRS and CDR2 YFSETQ. The V end was cut by 4 bases, the J end by 8 bases, with 16 bases between. The CDR3 sequence is CASSHSQGYDEQFF. The CDR3 coding sequence is TGCGCCAGCAGCCATTCTCAGGGATACGATGAGCAGTTCTTC.

V usage is TRBV20-1 and J usage is TRBJ1-5, with TRBD1 as a possible D gene (5 bases). The CDR3 loop spans 14 amino acids. The V gene lost 3 bases and the J gene lost 5 bases, with 14 bases spanning the gap. Per the germline V gene, CDR1 is DFQATT and CDR2 is SNEGSKA (reference sequence). Here the CDR3 reads CSASEFRGYQPQHF. For the CDR3, the DNA is TGCAGTGCTAGTGAGTTCCGGGGGTATCAGCCCCAGCATTTT.

This clone was recorded a few times. V is TRBV5-6 and J is TRBJ1-5, with 8 bases fitting TRBD1. The CDR3 loop spans 14 amino acids. Germline V gene sequence: CDR1 SGHDT, CDR2 YYEEEE. The V segment lost 3 bases and the J segment 4 bases; nucleotides outside the gene matches: 3. Here the CDR3 DNA reads TGTGCCAGCAGCTGGGACAGGCTAAATCAGCCCCAGCATTTT. Translation: CASSWDRLNQPQHF.

CDR3 DNA: TGTGCCAGCAGCCTTGTGGCCGGGAGGAGCTCTGGAAACACCATATATTTT. It translates to CASSLVAGRSSGNTIYF. This sequence joins TRBV3-1 (or the pseudogene TRBV3-2) and TRBJ1-3; D is undetermined. Between the trimmed V and J ends, which lost 4 bases and 0 bases, there was a span of 16 bases. Per germline, CDR1 LGHDT and CDR2 YNNKEL (reference sequence). The CDR3 consists of 17 residues.

This clone was detected once. The V and J genes are TRBV27 and TRBJ2-7; 9 bases are a match to TRBD1. Germline assignment: CDR1 MNHEY and CDR2 SMNVEV (reference sequence). V lost 2 bases and J lost 3; bases outside the gene matches: 5. This CDR3 region has 15 residues. CDR3 loop: CASSLVGQGIYEQYF. DNA of the CDR3: TGTGCCAGCAGTTTAGTTGGACAGGGGATCTACGAGCAGTACTTC.